These 5 T cell receptor beta chains originate from one sample sequenced in a study of CD8 T cells in Susac syndrome. Reverse transcription of about 0.5 to 1 ug RNA was carried out with random hexamers. Each CDR3 protein is one row after TCRdb ran MiXCR on the immunoSEQ multiplex PCR reads. This sample has 170,000 or so distinct CDR3 sequences, with about 96% found just once. The material sequenced was CD4+ T cells from PBMCs. Receptor source: a human donor with Susac syndrome.

This sequence joins TRBV20-1 and TRBJ1-5; D is unclear. Germline V gene data show CDR1 as DFQATT and CDR2 as SNEGSKA (reference sequence). V lost 3 bases and J 0 bases, leaving 9 bases between the germline ends. The CDR3 loop spans 14 amino acids. CDR3 sequence (DNA): TGCAGTGCTAGGGAGACGGTTAGCAATCAGCCCCAGCATTTT. Translation gives CSARETVSNQPQHF.

J is TRBJ2-1 and V is TRBV15; D might be TRBD2 (5 bases). Germline V CDR1 and CDR2: LNHNV, YYDKDF (reference sequence). The CDR3 sequence is 13 residues long. V was pared by 0 bases and J by 12 bases, with 12 bases between. The CDR3 DNA reads as TGTGCCACCAGCAGAGATTTCGAGGGCGGGCAGTTCTTC. This encodes CATSRDFEGGQFF.

The gene calls are TRBV11-2 and TRBJ1-5, with 7 bases aligning to TRBD1. The CDR3 contains 16 residues. Germline values: CDR1 SGHAT, CDR2 FQNNGV. J gave up 0 bases and V 4 bases, and 6 bases lay outside the gene matches. The CDR3 DNA follows: TGTGCCAGCAGCTCGACACAGGGGTCTAGCAATCAGCCCCAGCATTTT. Translation: CASSSTQGSSNQPQHF.

This clonotype came up once. This rearrangement joins TRBV5-1 to TRBJ2-3, with 8 bases that match TRBD2. The CDR3 is 16 amino acids. V shed 4 bases, J shed 4 bases, and the junction held 11 bases outside the gene matches. CDR1 SGHRS and CDR2 YFSETQ come from the germline V gene. The CDR3 bases are TGCGCCAGCAGCCTCAGCGCGGGGGGCGCATCAGATACGCAGTATTTT. Translating it yields CASSLSAGGASDTQYF.

This clonotype was counted a single time. J is TRBJ2-7 and V is TRBV5-1; possibly TRBD2 for D (7 bases). Germline V gene lookup returns CDR1 SGHRS and CDR2 YFSETQ. The CDR3 has 16 amino acids. The V and J ends lost 3 bases and 5 bases respectively, with 21 bases between them. The CDR3 region has the DNA TGCGCCAGCAGCTGGGGGGCGGGGGCGCTTAGAAACGAGCAGTACGTC. Protein product: CASSWGAGALRNEQYV.